The sample holds a few counts of the clone carrying this T cell receptor beta chain. This CDR3 contains 14 residues. V was cut by 5 bases and J by 0 bases, with 11 bases left in between. Germline V gene data show CDR1 as MNHEY and CDR2 as SVGEGT. TCRdb recomputed calls from the 5' RACE reads with MiXCR, one row per CDR3 protein. The sample has approximately 670,000 distinct CDR3 sequences, roughly 6.2% seen once; the top ten hold about 2%. The source of the sample is a study of identical twins. The sequence was obtained from a man aged 18 to 30 in good health. The source material was naive T cells sorted from blood. This chain connects TRBV6-2 or TRBV6-3 to TRBJ2-7; TRBD1 might be the D (6 bases). The CDR3 DNA follows: TGTGCCAGCAGTACCCAGGGGTACTCCTACGAGCAGTACTTC. Translating it yields CASSTQGYSYEQYF.